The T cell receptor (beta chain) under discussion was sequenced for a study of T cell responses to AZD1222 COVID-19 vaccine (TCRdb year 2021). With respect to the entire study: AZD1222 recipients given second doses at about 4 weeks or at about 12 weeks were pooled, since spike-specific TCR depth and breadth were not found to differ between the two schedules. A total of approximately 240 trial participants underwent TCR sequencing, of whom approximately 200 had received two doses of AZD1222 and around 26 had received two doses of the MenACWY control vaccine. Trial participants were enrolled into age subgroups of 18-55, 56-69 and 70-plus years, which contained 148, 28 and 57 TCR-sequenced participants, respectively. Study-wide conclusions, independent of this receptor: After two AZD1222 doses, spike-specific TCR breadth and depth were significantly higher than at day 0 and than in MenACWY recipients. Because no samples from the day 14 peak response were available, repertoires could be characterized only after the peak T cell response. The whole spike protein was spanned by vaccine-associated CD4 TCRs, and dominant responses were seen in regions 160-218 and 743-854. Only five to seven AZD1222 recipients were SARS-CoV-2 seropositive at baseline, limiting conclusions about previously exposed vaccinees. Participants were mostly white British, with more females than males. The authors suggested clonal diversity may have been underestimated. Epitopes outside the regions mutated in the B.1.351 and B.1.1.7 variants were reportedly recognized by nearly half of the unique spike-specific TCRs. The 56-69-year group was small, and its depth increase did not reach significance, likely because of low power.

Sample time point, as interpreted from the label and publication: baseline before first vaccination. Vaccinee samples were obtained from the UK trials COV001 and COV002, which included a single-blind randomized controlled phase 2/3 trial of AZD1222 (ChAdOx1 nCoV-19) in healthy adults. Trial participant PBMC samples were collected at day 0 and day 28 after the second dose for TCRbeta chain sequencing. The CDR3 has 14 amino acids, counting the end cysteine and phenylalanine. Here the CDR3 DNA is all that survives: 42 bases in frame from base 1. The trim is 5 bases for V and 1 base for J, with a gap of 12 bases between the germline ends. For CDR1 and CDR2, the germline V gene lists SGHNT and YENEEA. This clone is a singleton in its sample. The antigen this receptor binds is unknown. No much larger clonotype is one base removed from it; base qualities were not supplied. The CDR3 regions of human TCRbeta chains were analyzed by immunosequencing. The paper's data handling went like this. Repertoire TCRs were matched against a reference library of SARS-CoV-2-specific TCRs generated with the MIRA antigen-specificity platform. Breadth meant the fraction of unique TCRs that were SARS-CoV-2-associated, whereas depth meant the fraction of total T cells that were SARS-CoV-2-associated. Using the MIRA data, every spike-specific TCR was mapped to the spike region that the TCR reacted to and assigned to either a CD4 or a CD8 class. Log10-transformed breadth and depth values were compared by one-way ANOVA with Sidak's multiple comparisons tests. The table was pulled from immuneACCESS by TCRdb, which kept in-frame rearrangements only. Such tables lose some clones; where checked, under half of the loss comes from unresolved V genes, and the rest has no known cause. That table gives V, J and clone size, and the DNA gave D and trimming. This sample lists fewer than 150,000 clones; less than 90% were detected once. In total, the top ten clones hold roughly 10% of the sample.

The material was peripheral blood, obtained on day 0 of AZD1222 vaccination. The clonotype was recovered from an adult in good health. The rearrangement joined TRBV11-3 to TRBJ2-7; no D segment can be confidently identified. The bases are TGTGCCAGCAGCCCTATTTGGAGTTCCTACGAGCAGTACTTC. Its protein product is CASSPIWSSYEQYF.